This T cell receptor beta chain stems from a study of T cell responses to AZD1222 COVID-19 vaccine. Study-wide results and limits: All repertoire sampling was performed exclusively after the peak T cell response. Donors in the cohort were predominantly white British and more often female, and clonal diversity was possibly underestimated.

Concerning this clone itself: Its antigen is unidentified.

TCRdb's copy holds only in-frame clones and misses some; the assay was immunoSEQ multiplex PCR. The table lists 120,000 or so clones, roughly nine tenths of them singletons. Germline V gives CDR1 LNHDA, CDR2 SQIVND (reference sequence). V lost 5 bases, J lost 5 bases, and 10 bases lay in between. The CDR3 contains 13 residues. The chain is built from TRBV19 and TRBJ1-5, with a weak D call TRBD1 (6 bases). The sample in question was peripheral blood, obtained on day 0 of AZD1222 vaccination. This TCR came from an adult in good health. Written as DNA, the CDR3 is TGTGCCAGTAGTTGGGGGGGCTATCAGCCCCAGCATTTT. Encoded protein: CASSWGGYQPQHF.